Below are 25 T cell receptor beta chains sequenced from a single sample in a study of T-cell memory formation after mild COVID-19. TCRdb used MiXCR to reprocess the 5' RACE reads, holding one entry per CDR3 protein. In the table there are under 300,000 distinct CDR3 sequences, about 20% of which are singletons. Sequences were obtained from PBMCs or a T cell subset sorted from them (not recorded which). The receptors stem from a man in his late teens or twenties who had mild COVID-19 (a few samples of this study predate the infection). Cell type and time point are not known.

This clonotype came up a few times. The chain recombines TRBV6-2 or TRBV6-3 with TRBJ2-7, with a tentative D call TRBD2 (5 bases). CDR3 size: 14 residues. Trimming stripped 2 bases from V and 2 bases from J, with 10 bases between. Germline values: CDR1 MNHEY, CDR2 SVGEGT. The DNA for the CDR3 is TGTGCCAGCAGTTACGGAGGCTATACCTACGAGCAGTACTTC. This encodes CASSYGGYTYEQYF.

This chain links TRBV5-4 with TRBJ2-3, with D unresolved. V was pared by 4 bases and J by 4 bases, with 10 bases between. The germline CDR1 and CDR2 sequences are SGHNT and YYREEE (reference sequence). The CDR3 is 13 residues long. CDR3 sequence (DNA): TGTGCCAGCAGCCCCCCGGCTGCAGATACGCAGTATTTT. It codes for CASSPPAADTQYF.

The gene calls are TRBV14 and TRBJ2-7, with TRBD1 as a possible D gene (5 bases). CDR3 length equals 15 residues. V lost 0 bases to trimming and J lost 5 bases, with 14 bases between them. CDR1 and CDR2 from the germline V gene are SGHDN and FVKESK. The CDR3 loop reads CASSQDMGRAHEQYF. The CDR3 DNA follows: TGTGCCAGCAGCCAAGATATGGGCAGGGCCCACGAGCAGTACTTC.

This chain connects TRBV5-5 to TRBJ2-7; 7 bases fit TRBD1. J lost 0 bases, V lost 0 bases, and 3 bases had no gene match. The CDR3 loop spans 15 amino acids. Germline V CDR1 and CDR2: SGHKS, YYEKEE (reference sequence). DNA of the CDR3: TGTGCCAGCAGCTTGGTAGCAGGGGGCTCCTACGAGCAGTACGTC. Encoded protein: CASSLVAGGSYEQYV.

The CDR3 DNA reads TGCAGCGTTGAAATAGCCGGGGAGGGAGAGACCCAGTACTTC. It is translated as CSVEIAGEGETQYF. This chain connects TRBV29-1 to TRBJ2-5; 7 bases line up with TRBD2. The CDR3 loop spans 14 amino acids. In germline, CDR1 is SQVTM, CDR2 ANQGSEA. Trimming cost V 2 bases and J 4 bases; bases outside gene matches: 7.

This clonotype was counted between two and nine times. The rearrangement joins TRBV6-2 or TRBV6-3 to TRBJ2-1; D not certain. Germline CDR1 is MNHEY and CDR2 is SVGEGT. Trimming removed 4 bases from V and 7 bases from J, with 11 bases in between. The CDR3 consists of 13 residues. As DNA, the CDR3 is TGTGCCAGCAGTTGGAAAACTGCTAATGAGCAGTTCTTC. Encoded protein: CASSWKTANEQFF.

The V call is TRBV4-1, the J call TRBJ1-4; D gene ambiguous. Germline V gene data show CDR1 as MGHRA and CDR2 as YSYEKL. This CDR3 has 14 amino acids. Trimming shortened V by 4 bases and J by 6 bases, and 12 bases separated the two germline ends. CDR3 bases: TGCGCCAGCAGCCCCGGACCGGCGGATGAAAAACTGTTTTTT. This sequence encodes CASSPGPADEKLFF.

CDR3 bases: TGTGCCAGCAGCAACAACCGGAACACTGAAGCTTTCTTT. It codes for CASSNNRNTEAFF. The chain couples TRBV4-2 to TRBJ1-1; D not certain. The V gene's germline CDR1 is LGHNA and CDR2 YNFKEQ. This CDR3 comprises 13 residues. Trimming removed 5 bases from V and 1 base from J, with 8 bases in between.

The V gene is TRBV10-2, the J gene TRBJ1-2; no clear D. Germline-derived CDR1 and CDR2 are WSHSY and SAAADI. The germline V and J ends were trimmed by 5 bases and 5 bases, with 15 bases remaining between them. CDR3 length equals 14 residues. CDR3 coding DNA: TGCGCCAGCAGTCCCGTGGGTCTCACGTATGGCTACACCTTC. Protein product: CASSPVGLTYGYTF.

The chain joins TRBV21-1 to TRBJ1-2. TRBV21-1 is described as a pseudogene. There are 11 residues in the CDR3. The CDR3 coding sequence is TGTGCCAGCGAACAAGGGTATGGCTACACCTTC. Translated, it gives CASEQGYGYTF.

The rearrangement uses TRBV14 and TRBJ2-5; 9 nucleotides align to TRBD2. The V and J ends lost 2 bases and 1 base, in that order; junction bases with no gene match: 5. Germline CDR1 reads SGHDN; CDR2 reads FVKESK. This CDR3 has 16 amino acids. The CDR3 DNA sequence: TGTGCCAGCAGCCAATTAGGAGCGGGGGGCCAAGAGACCCAGTACTTC. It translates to CASSQLGAGGQETQYF.

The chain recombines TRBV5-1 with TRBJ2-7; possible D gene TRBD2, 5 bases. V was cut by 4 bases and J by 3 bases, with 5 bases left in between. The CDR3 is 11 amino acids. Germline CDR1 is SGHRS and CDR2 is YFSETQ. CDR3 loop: CASSAGYEQYF. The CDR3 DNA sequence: TGCGCCAGCAGCGCGGGCTACGAGCAGTACTTC.

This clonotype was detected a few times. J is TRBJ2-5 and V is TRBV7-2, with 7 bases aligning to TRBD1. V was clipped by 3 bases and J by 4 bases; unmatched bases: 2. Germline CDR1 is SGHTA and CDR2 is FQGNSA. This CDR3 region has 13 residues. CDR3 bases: TGTGCCAGCAGCTTTAACAGGGGAGAGACCCAGTACTTC. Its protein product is CASSFNRGETQYF.

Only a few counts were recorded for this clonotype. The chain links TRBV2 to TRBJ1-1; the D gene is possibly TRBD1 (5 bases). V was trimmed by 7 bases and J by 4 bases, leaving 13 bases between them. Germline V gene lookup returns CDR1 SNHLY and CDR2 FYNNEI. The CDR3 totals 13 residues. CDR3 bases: TGTGCCAGCAAGAACGTCGGGACCACTGAAGCTTTCTTT. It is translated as CASKNVGTTEAFF. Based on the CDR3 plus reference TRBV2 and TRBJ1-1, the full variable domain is EPEVTQTPSHQVTQMGQEVILRCVPISNHLYFYWYRQILGQKVEFLVSFYNNEISEKSEIFDDQFSVERPDGSNFTLKIRSTKLEDSAMYFCASKNVGTTEAFFGQGTRLTVV.

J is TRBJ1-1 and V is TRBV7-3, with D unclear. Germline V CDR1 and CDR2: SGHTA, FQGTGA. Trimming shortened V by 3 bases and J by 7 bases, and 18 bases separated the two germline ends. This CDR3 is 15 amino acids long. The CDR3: CASSFNAEVAREAFF. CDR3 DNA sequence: TGTGCCAGCAGCTTTAACGCCGAAGTGGCACGTGAAGCTTTCTTT.

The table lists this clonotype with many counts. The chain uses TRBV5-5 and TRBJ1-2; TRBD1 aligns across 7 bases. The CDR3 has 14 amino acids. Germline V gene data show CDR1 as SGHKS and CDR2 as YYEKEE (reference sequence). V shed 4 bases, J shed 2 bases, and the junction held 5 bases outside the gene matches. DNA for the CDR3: TGTGCCAGCAGCCCGGGGGACAGCAACTATGGCTACACCTTC. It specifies CASSPGDSNYGYTF. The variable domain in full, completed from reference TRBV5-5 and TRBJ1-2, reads DAGVTQSPTHLIKTRGQQVTLRCSPISGHKSVSWYQQVLGQGPQFIFQYYEKEERGRGNFPDRFSARQFPNYSSELNVNALLLGDSALYLCASSPGDSNYGYTFGSGTRLTVV.

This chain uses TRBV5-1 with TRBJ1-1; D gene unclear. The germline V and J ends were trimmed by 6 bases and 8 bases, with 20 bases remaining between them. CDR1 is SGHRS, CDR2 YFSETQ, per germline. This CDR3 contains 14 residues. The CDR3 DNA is TGCGCCAGCACCCCGGCTGGACTGACGGCCGAAGCTTTCTTT. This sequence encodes CASTPAGLTAEAFF.

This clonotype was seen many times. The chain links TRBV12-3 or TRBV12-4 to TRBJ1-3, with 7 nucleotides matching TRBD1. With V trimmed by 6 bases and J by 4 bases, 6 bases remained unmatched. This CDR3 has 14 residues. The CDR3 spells CASRETGSGNTIYF. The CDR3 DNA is TGTGCCAGCAGGGAGACAGGGTCGGGAAACACCATATATTTT.

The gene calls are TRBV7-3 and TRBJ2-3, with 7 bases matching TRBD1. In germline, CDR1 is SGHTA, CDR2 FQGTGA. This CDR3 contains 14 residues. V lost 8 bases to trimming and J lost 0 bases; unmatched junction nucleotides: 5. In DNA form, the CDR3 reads TGTGCCAGCGCGAAGGGGGCGAGCACAGATACGCAGTATTTT. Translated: CASAKGASTDTQYF.

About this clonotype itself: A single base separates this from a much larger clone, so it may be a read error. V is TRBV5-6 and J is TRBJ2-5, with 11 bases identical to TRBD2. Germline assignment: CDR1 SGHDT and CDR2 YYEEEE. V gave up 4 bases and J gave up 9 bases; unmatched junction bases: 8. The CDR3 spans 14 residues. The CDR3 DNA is TGTGCCAGCAGCAAGACTAGCGGGGTCGGGCCCCAGTACTTC. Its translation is CASSKTSGVGPQYF.

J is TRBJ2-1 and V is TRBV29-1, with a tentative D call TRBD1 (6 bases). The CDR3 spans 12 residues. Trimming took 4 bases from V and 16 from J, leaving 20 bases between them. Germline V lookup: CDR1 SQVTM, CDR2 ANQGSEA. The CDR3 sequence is CSVVPRGTEIFF. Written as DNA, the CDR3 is TGCAGCGTTGTGCCGAGGGGGACGGAGATATTCTTC.

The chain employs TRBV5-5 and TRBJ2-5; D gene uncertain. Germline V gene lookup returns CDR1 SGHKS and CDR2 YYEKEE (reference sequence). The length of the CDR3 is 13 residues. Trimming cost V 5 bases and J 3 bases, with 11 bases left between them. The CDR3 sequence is CASRVGVEETQYF. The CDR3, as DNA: TGTGCCAGCAGGGTGGGTGTGGAAGAGACCCAGTACTTC.

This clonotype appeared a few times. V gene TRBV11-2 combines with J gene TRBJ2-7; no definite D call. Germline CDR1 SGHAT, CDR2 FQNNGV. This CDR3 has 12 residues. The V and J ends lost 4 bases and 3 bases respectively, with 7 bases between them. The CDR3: CASSSKVYEQYF. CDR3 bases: TGTGCCAGCAGCTCAAAGGTCTACGAGCAGTACTTC.

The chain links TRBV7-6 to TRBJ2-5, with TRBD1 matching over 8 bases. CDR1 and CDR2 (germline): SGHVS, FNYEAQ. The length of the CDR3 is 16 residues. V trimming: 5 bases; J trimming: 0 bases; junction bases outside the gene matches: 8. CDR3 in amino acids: CASSPRTGLNQETQYF. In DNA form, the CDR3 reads TGTGCCAGCAGCCCTCGGACAGGGTTAAACCAAGAGACCCAGTACTTC.

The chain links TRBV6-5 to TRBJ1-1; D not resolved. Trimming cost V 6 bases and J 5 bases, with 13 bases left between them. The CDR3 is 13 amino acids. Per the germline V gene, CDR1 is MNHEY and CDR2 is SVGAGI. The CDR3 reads CASRPEGGTEAFF. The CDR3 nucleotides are TGTGCCAGCAGGCCTGAAGGTGGTACTGAAGCTTTCTTT.